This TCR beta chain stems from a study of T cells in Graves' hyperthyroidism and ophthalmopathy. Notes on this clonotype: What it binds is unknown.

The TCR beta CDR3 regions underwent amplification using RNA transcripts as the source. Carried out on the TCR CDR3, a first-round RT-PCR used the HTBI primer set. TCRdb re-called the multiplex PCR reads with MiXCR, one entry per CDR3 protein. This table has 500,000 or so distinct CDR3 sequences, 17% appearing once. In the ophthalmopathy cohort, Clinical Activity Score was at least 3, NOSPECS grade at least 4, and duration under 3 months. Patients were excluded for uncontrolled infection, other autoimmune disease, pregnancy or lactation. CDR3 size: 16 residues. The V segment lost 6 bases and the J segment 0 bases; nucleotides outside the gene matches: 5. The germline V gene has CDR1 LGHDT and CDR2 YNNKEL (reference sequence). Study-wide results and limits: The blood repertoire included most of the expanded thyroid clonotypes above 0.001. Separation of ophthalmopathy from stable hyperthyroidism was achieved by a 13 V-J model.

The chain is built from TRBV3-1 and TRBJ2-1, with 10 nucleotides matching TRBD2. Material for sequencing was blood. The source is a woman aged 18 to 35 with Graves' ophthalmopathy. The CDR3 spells CASRPASGSSYNEQFF. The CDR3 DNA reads TGTGCCAGCAGGCCGGCTAGCGGGAGCTCCTACAATGAGCAGTTCTTC.